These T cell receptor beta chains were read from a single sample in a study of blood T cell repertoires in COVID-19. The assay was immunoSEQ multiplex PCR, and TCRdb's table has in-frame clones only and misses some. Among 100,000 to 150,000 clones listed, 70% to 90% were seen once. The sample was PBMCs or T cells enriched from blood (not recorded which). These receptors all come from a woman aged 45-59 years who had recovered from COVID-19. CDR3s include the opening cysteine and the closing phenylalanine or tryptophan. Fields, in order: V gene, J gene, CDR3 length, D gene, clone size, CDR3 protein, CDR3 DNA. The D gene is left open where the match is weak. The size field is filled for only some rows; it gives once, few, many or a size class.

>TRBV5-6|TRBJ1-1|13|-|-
CASSLGRDTEAFF
TGTGCCAGCAGCTTGGGTCGAGACACTGAAGCTTTCTTT
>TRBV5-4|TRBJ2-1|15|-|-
CASSLEQGIYNEQFF
TGTGCCAGCAGCTTGGAGCAGGGGATCTACAATGAGCAGTTCTTC
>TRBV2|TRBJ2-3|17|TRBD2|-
CASSESSGGALADTQYF
TGTGCCAGCAGTGAATCTAGCGGGGGGGCCTTGGCAGATACGCAGTATTTT
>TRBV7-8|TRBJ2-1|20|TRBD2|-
CASSLLAPGLAGGLNNEQFF
TGTGCCAGCAGCTTACTTGCCCCGGGACTAGCGGGGGGCCTCAACAATGAGCAGTTCTTC
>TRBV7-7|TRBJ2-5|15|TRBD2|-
CASSPRERGGATQYF
TGTGCTAGCAGCCCCCGGGAGCGGGGGGGGGCGACCCAGTACTTC
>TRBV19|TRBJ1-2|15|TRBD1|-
CASSFRDRLFYGYTF
TGTGCCAGTAGTTTCCGGGACAGGTTGTTCTATGGCTACACCTTC
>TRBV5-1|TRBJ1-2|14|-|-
CASSLVGLNYGYTF
TGCGCCAGCAGCTTGGTGGGCCTGAACTATGGCTACACCTTC
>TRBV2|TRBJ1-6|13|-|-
CASSGEYNSPLHF
TGTGCCAGCAGTGGGGAGTATAATTCACCCCTCCACTTT
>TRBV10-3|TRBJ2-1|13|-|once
CAITPGQGNEQFF
TGTGCCATCACCCCCGGGCAGGGCAATGAGCAGTTCTTC
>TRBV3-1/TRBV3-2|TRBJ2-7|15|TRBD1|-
CASSQGDRKAYEQYF
TGTGCCAGCAGCCAGGGGGACAGAAAGGCCTACGAGCAGTACTTC
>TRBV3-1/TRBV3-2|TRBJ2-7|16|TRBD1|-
CASSQVGTGLPGEQYF
TGTGCCAGCAGCCAAGTGGGGACAGGTCTCCCTGGGGAGCAGTACTTC
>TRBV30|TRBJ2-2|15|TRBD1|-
CACKAGDRATGELFF
TGTGCCTGCAAGGCCGGGGACAGAGCCACCGGGGAGCTGTTTTTT
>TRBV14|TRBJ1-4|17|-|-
CASSLFGGRGPNEKLFF
TGTGCCAGCAGCCTATTTGGAGGGCGGGGACCTAATGAAAAACTGTTTTTT
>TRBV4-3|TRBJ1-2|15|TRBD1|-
CASSQDRGRNYGYTF
TGCGCCAGCAGCCAAGACAGGGGGCGGAACTATGGCTACACCTTC
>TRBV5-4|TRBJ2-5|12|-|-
CASSGAGETQYF
TGTGCCAGCAGCGGGGCAGGAGAGACCCAGTACTTC
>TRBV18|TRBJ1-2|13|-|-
CASSPSQGYGYTF
TGTGCCAGCTCACCTTCCCAGGGCTATGGCTACACCTTC
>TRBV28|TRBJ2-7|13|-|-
CASSPQMTYEQYF
TGTGCCAGCAGTCCCCAGATGACCTACGAGCAGTACTTC
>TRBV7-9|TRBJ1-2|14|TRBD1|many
CASPQGQGKDGYTF
TGTGCCAGCCCTCAGGGACAGGGCAAAGATGGCTACACCTTC
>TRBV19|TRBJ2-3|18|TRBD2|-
CASSIRGLAGGHTDTQYF
TGTGCCAGTAGTATACGAGGACTAGCGGGGGGCCACACAGATACGCAGTATTTT
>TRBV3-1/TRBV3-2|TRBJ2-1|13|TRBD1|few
CASKGQGYNEQFF
TGTGCCAGCAAGGGACAGGGATACAATGAGCAGTTCTTC
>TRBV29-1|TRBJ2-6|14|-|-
CSVSLDSGANVLTF
TGCAGCGTTAGTTTAGACTCTGGGGCCAACGTCCTGACTTTC
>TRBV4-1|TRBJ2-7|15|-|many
CASSQDSQQIYEQYF
TGCGCCAGCAGCCAAGATTCACAGCAGATCTACGAGCAGTACTTC
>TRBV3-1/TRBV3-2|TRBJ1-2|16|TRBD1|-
CASSPHRDRGLDGYTF
TGTGCCAGCAGCCCTCACCGGGACAGGGGGCTTGATGGCTACACCTTC
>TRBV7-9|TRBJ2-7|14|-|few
CASSWARGTYEQYF
TGTGCCAGCAGCTGGGCCCGGGGAACCTACGAGCAGTACTTC